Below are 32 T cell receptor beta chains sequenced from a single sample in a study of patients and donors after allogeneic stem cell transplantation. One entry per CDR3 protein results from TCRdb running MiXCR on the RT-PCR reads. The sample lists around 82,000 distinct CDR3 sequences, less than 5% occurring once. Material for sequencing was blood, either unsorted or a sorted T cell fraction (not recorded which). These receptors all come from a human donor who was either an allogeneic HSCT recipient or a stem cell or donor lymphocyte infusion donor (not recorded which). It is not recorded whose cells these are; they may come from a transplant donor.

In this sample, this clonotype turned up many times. The DNA for the CDR3 is TGCAGTGCTAGCCTGGGGCCCACCAATCAGCCCCAGCATTTT. It translates to CSASLGPTNQPQHF. The rearrangement links TRBV20-1 to TRBJ1-5; D perhaps matches TRBD1 (5 bases). The CDR3 runs 14 residues. Germline loops: CDR1 DFQATT, CDR2 SNEGSKA (reference sequence). V was trimmed by 3 bases and J by 3 bases, leaving 12 bases between them.

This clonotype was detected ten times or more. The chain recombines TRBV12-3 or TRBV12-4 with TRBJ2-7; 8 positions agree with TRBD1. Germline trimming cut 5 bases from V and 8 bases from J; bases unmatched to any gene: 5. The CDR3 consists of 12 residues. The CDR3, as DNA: TGTGCCAGCAGTCCTGGACAGGGTAAGCAGTACTTC. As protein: CASSPGQGKQYF.

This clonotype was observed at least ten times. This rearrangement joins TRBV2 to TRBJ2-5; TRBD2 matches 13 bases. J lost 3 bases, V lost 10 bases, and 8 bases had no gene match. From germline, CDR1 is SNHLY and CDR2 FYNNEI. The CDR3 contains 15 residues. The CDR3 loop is CATGKGLAGKETQYF. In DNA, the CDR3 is TGTGCCACCGGGAAGGGACTAGCGGGGAAAGAGACCCAGTACTTC.

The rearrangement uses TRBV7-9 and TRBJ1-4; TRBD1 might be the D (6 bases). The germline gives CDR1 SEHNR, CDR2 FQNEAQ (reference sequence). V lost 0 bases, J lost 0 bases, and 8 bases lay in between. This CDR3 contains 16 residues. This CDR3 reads CASSLATGATNEKLFF. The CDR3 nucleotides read TGTGCCAGCAGCTTAGCGACAGGAGCAACTAATGAAAAACTGTTTTTT.

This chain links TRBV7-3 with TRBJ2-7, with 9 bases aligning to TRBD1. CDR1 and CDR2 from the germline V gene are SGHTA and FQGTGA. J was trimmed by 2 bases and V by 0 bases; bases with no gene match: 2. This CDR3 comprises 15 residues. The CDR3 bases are TGTGCCAGCAGCTTAACGGGACAGGGCGCCTACGAGCAGTACTTC. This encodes CASSLTGQGAYEQYF.

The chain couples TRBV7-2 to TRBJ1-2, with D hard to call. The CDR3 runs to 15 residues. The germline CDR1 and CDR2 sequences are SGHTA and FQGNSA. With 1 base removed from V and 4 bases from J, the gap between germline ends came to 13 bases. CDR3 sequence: CASSLVGGFGYGYTF. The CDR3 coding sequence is TGTGCCAGCAGCTTAGTTGGAGGGTTCGGCTATGGCTACACCTTC. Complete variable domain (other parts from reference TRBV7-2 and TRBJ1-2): GAGVSQSPSNKVTEKGKDVELRCDPISGHTALYWYRQSLGQGLEFLIYFQGNSAPDKSGLPSDRFSAERTGGSVSTLTIQRTQQEDSAVYLCASSLVGGFGYGYTFGSGTRLTVV.

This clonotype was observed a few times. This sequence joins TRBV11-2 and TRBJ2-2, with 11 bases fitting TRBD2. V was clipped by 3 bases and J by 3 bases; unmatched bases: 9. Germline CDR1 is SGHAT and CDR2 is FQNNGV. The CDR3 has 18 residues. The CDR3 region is CASSLLFSGGGDTGELFF. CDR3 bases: TGTGCCAGCAGCTTGCTCTTTAGCGGGGGGGGCGACACCGGGGAGCTGTTTTTT.

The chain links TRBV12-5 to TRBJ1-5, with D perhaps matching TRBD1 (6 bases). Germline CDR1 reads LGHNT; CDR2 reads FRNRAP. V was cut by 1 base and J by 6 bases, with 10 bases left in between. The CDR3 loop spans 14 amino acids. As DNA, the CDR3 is TGTGCTAGTGGTTTGGAACAGGGACTTCAGCCCCAGCATTTT. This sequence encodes CASGLEQGLQPQHF.

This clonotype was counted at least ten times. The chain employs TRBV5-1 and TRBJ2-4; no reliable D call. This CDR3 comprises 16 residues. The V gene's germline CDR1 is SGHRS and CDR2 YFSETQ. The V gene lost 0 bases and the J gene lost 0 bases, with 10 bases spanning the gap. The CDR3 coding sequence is TGCGCCAGCAGCTTGGACCCGGCCCTAGCCAAAAACATTCAGTACTTC. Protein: CASSLDPALAKNIQYF.

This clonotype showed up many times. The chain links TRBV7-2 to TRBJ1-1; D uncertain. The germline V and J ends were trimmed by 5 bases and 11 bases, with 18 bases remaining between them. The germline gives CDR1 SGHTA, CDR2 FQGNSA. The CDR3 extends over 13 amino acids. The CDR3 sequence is CASSPRSGSKAFF. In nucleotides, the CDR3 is TGTGCCAGCAGCCCCCGCAGCGGGTCTAAGGCTTTCTTT.

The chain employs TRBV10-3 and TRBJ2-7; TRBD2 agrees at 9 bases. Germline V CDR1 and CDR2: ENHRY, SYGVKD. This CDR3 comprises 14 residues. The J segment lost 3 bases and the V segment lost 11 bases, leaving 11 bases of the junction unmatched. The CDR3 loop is CADQGLALGYEQYF. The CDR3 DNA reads TGTGCCGACCAGGGACTAGCCCTAGGCTACGAGCAGTACTTC.

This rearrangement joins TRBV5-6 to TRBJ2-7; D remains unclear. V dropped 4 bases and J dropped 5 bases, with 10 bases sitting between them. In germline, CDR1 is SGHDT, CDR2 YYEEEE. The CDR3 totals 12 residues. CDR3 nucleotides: TGTGCCAGCAGCCGAGCGCGCAACGAGCAGTACTTC. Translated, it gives CASSRARNEQYF.

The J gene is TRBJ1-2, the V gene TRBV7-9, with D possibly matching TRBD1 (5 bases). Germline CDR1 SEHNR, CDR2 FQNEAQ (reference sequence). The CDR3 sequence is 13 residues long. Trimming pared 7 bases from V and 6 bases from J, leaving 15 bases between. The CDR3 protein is CASTLVGEHGYTF. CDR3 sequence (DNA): TGTGCCAGCACCTTGGTAGGGGAACATGGCTACACCTTC.

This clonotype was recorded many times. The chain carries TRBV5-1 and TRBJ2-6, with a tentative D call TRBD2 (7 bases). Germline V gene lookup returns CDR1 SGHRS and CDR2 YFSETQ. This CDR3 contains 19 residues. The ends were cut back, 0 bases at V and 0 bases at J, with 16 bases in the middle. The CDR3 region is CASSLGGGQVLSGANVLTF. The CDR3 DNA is TGCGCCAGCAGCTTGGGGGGGGGCCAGGTCCTCTCTGGGGCCAACGTCCTGACTTTC.

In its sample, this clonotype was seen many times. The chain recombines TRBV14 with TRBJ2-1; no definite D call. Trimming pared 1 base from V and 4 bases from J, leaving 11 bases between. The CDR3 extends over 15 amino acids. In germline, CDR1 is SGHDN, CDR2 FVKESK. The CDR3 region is CASSQVGSLYNEQFF. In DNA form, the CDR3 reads TGTGCCAGCAGCCAAGTAGGGTCCCTATACAATGAGCAGTTCTTC.

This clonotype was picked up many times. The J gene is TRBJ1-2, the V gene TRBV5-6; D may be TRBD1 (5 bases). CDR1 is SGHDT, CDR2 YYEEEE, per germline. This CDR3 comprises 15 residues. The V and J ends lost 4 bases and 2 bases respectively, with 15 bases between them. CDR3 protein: CASSPPPWGNYGYTF. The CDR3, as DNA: TGTGCCAGCAGCCCACCCCCCTGGGGGAACTATGGCTACACCTTC.

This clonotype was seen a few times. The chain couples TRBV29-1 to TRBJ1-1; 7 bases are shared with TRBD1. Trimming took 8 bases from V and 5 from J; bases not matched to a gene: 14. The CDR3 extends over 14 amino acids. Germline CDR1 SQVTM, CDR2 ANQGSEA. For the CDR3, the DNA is TGCAGCTCTTCAGGGGGGGGAGGAGGAACTGAAGCTTTCTTT. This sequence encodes CSSSGGGGGTEAFF. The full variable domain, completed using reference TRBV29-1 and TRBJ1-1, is SAVISQKPSRDICQRGTSLTIQCQVDSQVTMMFWYRQQPGQSLTLIATANQGSEATYESGFVIDKFPISRPNLTFSTLTVSNMSPEDSSIYLCSSSGGGGGTEAFFGQGTRLTVV.

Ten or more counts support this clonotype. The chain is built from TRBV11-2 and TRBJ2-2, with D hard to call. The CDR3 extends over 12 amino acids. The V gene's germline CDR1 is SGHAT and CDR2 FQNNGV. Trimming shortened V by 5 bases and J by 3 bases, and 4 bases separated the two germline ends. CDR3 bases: TGTGCCAGCAGCCCCGACACCGGGGAGCTGTTTTTT. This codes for CASSPDTGELFF.

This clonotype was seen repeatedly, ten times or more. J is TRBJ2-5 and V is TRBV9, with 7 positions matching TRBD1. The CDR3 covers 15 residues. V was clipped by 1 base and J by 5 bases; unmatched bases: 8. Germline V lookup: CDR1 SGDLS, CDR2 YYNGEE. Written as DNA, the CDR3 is TGTGCCAGCAGCGTATCGACCGGGACAGACGAGACCCAGTACTTC. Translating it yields CASSVSTGTDETQYF. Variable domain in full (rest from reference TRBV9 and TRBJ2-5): DSGVTQTPKHLITATGQRVTLRCSPRSGDLSVYWYQQSLDQGLQFLIQYYNGEERAKGNILERFSAQQFPDLHSELNLSSLELGDSALYFCASSVSTGTDETQYFGPGTRLLVL.

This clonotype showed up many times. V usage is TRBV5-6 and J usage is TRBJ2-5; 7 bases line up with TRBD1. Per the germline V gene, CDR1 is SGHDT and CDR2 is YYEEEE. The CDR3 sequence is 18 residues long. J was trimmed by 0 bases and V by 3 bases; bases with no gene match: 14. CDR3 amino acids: CASSSRGLRITHQETQYF. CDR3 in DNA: TGTGCCAGCAGCTCTAGGGGGCTCAGGATCACTCACCAAGAGACCCAGTACTTC.

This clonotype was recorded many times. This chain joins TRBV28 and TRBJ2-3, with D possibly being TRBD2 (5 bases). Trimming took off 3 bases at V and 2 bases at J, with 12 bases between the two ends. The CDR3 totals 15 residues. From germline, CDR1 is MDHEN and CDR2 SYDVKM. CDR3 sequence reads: CASSFTPGSTDTQYF. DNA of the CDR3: TGTGCCAGCAGTTTTACCCCGGGATCCACAGATACGCAGTATTTT.

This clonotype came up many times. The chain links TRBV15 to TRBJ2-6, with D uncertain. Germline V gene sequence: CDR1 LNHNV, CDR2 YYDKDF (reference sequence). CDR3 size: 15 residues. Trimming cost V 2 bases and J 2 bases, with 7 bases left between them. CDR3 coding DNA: TGTGCCACCAGCAGACAGTTCCCTGGGGCCAACGTCCTGACTTTC. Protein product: CATSRQFPGANVLTF. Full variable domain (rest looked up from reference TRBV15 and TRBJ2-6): DAMVIQNPRYQVTQFGKPVTLSCSQTLNHNVMYWYQQKSSQAPKLLFHYYDKDFNNEADTPDNFQSRRPNTSFCFLDIRSPGLGDTAMYLCATSRQFPGANVLTFGAGSRLTVL.

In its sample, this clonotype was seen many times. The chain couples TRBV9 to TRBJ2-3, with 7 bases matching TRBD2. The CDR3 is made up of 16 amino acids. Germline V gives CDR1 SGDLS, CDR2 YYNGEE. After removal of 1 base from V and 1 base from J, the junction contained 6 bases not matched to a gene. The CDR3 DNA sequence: TGTGCCAGCAGCGTACCGGGAGGAGCCGGCACAGATACGCAGTATTTT. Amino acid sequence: CASSVPGGAGTDTQYF.

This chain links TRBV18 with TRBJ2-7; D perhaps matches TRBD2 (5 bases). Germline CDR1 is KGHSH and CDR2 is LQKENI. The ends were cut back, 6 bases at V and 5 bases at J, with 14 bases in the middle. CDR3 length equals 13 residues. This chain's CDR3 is CASSKARGDEQYF. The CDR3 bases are TGTGCCAGCTCCAAGGCCCGGGGAGACGAGCAGTACTTC.

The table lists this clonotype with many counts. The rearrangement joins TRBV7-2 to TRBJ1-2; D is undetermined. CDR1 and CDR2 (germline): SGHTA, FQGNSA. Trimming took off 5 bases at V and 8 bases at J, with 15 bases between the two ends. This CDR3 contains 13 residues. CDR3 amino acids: CASSPGSLSGYTF. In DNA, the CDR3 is TGTGCCAGCAGCCCCGGATCGCTAAGCGGCTACACCTTC.

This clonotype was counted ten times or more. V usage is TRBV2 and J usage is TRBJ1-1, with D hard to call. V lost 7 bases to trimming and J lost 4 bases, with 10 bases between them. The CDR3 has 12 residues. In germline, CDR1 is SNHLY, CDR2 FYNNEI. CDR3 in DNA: TGTGCCAGCAAGAACGATGGCACTGAAGCTTTCTTT. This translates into CASKNDGTEAFF.

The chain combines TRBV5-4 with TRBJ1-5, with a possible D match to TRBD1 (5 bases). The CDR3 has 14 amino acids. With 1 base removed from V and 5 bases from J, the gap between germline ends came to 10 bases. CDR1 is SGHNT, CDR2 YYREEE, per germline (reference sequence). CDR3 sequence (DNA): TGTGCCAGCAGCTTGTGGGGGGACGATCAGCCCCAGCATTTT. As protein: CASSLWGDDQPQHF.

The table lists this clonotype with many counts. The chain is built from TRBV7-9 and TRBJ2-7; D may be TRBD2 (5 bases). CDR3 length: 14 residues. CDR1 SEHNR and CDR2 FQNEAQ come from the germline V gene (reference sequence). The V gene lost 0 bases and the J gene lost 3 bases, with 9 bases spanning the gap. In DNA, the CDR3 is TGTGCCAGCAGCTTAGCGGGAGTTGACTACGAGCAGTACTTC. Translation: CASSLAGVDYEQYF.

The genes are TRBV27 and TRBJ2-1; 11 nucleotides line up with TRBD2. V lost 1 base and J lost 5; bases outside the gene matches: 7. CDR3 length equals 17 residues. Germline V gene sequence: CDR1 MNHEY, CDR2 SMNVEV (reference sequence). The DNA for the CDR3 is TGTGCCAGCAGTTTATATACTAGCGGGAGTACCCACAATGAGCAGTTCTTC. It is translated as CASSLYTSGSTHNEQFF.

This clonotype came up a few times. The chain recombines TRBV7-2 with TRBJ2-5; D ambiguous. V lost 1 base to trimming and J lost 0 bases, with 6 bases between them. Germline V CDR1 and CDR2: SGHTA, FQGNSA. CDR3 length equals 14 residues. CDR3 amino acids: CASSLGPNQETQYF. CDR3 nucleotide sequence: TGTGCCAGCAGCTTAGGACCGAACCAAGAGACCCAGTACTTC.

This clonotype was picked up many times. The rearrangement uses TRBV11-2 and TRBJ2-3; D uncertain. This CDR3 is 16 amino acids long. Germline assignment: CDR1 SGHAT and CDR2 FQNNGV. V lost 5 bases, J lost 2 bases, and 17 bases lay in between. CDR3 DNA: TGTGCCAGCAGCCTGGGCGCTGGGTTAGCCACAGATACGCAGTATTTT. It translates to CASSLGAGLATDTQYF.

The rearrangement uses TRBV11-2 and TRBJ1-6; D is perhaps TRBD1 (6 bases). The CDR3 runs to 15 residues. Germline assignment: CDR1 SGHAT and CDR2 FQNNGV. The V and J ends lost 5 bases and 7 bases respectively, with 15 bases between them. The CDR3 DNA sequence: TGTGCCAGCAGCACTCTAGGGGGTAGGAATTCACCCCTCCACTTT. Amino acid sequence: CASSTLGGRNSPLHF. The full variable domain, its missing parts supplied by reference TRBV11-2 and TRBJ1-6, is EAGVAQSPRYKIIEKRQSVAFWCNPISGHATLYWYQQILGQGPKLLIQFQNNGVVDDSQLPKDRFSAERLKGVDSTLKIQPAKLEDSAVYLCASSTLGGRNSPLHFGNGTRLTVT.